This TCR beta chain was sequenced in a study of CD8+ T cells in alopecia areata. Between the trimmed V and J ends, which lost 2 bases and 2 bases, there was a span of 9 bases. The CDR3 is 14 amino acids. The germline gives CDR1 SGHRS, CDR2 YFSETQ. Documented treatment: oral pan-JAK inhibitor, 5-10 mg twice daily. Samples from alopecia areata patients were lesional scalp punch biopsies and peripheral blood. This clone showed up just a few times. Its antigen is unidentified. Extracted from the samples, RNA was reverse transcribed into cDNA to serve as the sequencing template. Data came from immunoSEQ multiplex PCR; TCRdb stores just in-frame clones and leaves some out. Of approximately 140,000 clones listed, 75% to 85% are singletons. Overall study findings and caveats: Scalp data also include sequences from resident alphabeta T cells of normal skin. Tofacitinib yielded significantly lower scalp clonality and fewer expanded CD8+ clones among the top 100.

The sequenced sample was CD8+ T cells sorted from blood, obtained at week 4, from a patient treated with tofacitinib. The chain employs TRBV5-1 and TRBJ2-3; no reliable D call. The sequence was collected from a human donor with alopecia areata. The chain's CDR3 is CASSFRQITDTQYF. The CDR3 nucleotides are TGCGCCAGCAGCTTTAGGCAGATCACAGATACGCAGTATTTT. The full variable domain, rest sourced from reference TRBV5-1 and TRBJ2-3, is KAGVTQTPRYLIKTRGQQVTLSCSPISGHRSVSWYQQTPGQGLQFLFEYFSETQRNKGNFPGRFSGRQFSNSRSEMNVSTLELGDSALYLCASSFRQITDTQYFGPGTRLTVL.